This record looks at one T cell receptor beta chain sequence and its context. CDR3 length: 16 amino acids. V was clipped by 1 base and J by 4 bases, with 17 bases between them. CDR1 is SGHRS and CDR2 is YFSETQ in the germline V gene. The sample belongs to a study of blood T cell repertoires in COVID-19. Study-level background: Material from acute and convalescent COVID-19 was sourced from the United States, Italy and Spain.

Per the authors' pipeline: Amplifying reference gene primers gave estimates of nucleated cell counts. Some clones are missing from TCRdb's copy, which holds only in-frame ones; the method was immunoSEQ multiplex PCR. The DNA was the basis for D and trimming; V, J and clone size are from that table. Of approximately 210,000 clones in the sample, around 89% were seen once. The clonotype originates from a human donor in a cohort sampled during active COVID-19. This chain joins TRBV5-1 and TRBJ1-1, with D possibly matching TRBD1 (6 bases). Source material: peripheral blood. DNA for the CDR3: TGCGCCAGCAGCTTGATGACAGGCGCTGTGAGCACTGAAGCTTTCTTT. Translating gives CASSLMTGAVSTEAFF.